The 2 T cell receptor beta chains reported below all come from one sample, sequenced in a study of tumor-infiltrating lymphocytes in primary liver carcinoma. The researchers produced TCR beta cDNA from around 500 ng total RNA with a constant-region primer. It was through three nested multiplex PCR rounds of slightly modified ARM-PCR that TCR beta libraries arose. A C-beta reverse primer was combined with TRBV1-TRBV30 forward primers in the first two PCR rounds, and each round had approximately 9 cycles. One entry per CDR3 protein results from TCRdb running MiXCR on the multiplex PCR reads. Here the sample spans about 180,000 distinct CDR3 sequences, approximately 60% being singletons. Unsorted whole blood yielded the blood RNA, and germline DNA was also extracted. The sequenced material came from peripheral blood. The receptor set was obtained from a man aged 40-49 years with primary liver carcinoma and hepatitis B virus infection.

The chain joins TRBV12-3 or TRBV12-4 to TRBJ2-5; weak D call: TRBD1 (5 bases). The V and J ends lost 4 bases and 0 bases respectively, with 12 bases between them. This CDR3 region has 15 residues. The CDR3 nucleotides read TGTGCCAGCAGTTACCGGCAGACAGACCAAGAGACCCAGTACTTC. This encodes CASSYRQTDQETQYF.

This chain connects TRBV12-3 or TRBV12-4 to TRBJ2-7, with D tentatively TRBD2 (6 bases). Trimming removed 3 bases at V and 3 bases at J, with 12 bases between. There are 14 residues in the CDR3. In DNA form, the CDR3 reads TGTGCCAGCAGTTTGTGGGGGACTGACTACGAGCAGTACTTC. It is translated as CASSLWGTDYEQYF.